The next 26 T cell receptor beta chains were all read from a single sample in a study of T-cell reconstitution after alpha-beta-depleted transplantation in children. Preparation of the TCRbeta library used unique molecular identifiers. One entry per CDR3 protein, called by TCRdb with MiXCR from the PCR reads. This table holds about 250,000 distinct CDR3 sequences, approximately 24% found once. The sample consisted of PBMCs, mostly from graft donor cells, taken 360 days after TCRalphabeta/CD19-depleted stem cell transplant. Receptors were obtained from a female patient aged 2-10 years who had a stem cell transplant for congenital amegakaryocytic thrombocytopenia, so the T cells may come from the graft donor.

This clonotype was recorded a few times. The genes are TRBV5-1 and TRBJ2-1, with 8 positions matching TRBD2. Germline CDR1 SGHRS, CDR2 YFSETQ. There are 15 residues in the CDR3. With 4 bases clipped from V and 7 bases from J, the junction kept 10 bases outside the gene matches. The CDR3: CASSRTSRVGNEQFF. The CDR3 DNA is TGCGCCAGCAGCCGGACTAGCCGCGTCGGGAATGAGCAGTTCTTC.

The chain is built from TRBV29-1 and TRBJ1-2, with D tentatively TRBD1 (6 bases). The CDR3 is 11 residues long. Germline V gene sequence: CDR1 SQVTM, CDR2 ANQGSEA. CDR3 in amino acids: CIGRGAYGYTF. DNA for the CDR3: TGCATCGGAAGGGGGGCGTATGGCTACACCTTC.

This clonotype was seen a single time. V usage is TRBV7-2 and J usage is TRBJ2-3; 7 bases are shared with TRBD2. The CDR3 has 16 amino acids. The V gene end was trimmed by 1 base and the J gene end by 1 base; junction bases not matched to a gene: 5. The germline V gene encodes CDR1 SGHTA and CDR2 FQGNSA. CDR3 DNA: TGTGCCAGCAGCTTAGGCCCTACTAGCGGCACAGATACGCAGTATTTT. Protein product: CASSLGPTSGTDTQYF.

This clonotype was counted a few times. This chain links TRBV19 with TRBJ2-1; a weak D match, TRBD2 (5 bases). CDR1 and CDR2 (germline): LNHDA, SQIVND (reference sequence). This CDR3 comprises 15 residues. The V end lost 9 bases, the J end lost 0 bases, and 15 bases lay between the germline ends. The CDR3 sequence: CASSVERSSYNEQFF. Written as DNA, the CDR3 is TGTGCCAGCTCCGTCGAGCGGAGCTCCTACAATGAGCAGTTCTTC.

The rearrangement links TRBV20-1 to TRBJ2-7; unclear D gene. CDR1 DFQATT and CDR2 SNEGSKA come from the germline V gene (reference sequence). The CDR3 has 12 residues. The V end was cut by 0 bases, the J end by 6 bases, with 9 bases between. The CDR3 loop is CSAREPSAEQYF. In DNA, the CDR3 is TGCAGTGCTAGAGAACCCTCAGCCGAGCAGTACTTC.

This clonotype has a handful of counts. The chain couples TRBV7-9 to TRBJ1-1; D is unclear. The CDR3 is 11 residues long. Germline loops: CDR1 SEHNR, CDR2 FQNEAQ (reference sequence). Trimming removed 5 bases from V and 5 bases from J, with 6 bases in between. The CDR3 here is CASSEYTEAFF. For the CDR3, the DNA is TGTGCCAGCAGCGAATATACTGAAGCTTTCTTT.

In this sample, this clonotype turned up a few times. This chain links TRBV3-1 with TRBJ2-7, with D tentatively TRBD1 (5 bases). With 4 bases removed from V and 3 bases from J, the gap between germline ends came to 16 bases. Germline CDR1 is LGHDT and CDR2 is YNNKEL (reference sequence). This CDR3 comprises 15 residues. The CDR3 region is CASSLKGTGYYEQYF. The CDR3 DNA follows: TGTGCCAGCAGCCTCAAGGGCACAGGATACTACGAGCAGTACTTC.

This clonotype has just a few counts. The chain links TRBV5-1 to TRBJ2-5, with D possibly being TRBD1 (6 bases). Germline CDR1 reads SGHRS; CDR2 reads YFSETQ. The ends were cut back, 3 bases at V and 2 bases at J, with 17 bases in the middle. The CDR3 loop spans 16 amino acids. As DNA, the CDR3 is TGCGCCAGCAGCTGGGGAACTTGGACAGCACAAGAGACCCAGTACTTC. This gives the protein CASSWGTWTAQETQYF.

The gene calls are TRBV10-3 and TRBJ2-3; 9 bases agree with TRBD1. Germline V gene lookup returns CDR1 ENHRY and CDR2 SYGVKD. The length of the CDR3 is 15 residues. Germline trimming cut 3 bases from V and 5 bases from J; bases unmatched to any gene: 6. This CDR3 reads CAISDPDRGKDTQYF. The CDR3 nucleotides read TGTGCCATCAGTGACCCGGACAGGGGCAAAGATACGCAGTATTTT.

V and J are TRBV6-5 and TRBJ1-4; D gene uncertain. The CDR3 loop spans 15 amino acids. CDR1 and CDR2 (germline): MNHEY, SVGAGI. With 4 bases removed from V and 8 bases from J, the gap between germline ends came to 17 bases. The CDR3 loop reads CASSSPTPGGEKLFF. CDR3 nucleotide sequence: TGTGCCAGCAGTTCGCCGACGCCGGGAGGGGAAAAACTGTTTTTT.

This chain joins TRBV25-1 and TRBJ2-1, with D perhaps TRBD1 or TRBD2 (5 bases each). Trimming cost V 3 bases and J 8 bases, with 11 bases left between them. Looked up from germline, CDR1 is MGHDK and CDR2 is SYGVNS. The CDR3 loop spans 13 amino acids. Written as DNA, the CDR3 is TGTGCCAGCAGTGAGTTTGTGGGGGATGAGCAGTTCTTC. The encoded protein is CASSEFVGDEQFF.

The chain links TRBV28 to TRBJ2-1; D is possibly TRBD2 (6 bases). Between the trimmed V and J ends, which lost 6 bases and 7 bases, there was a span of 22 bases. The CDR3 length is 16 residues. Germline V gene lookup returns CDR1 MDHEN and CDR2 SYDVKM. The chain's CDR3 is CASSKVWRGRGNEQFF. CDR3 DNA: TGTGCCAGCAGCAAGGTCTGGAGGGGCCGTGGAAATGAGCAGTTCTTC.

Many counts were recorded for this clonotype. The chain couples TRBV4-2 to TRBJ2-3, with 8 bases fitting TRBD2. The CDR3 is made up of 16 amino acids. The junction had 4 bases not matched to a gene; V was cut back by 0 bases and J by 2 bases. The germline V gene has CDR1 LGHNA and CDR2 YNFKEQ. In DNA, the CDR3 is TGTGCCAGCAGCCAAGAATTGGGACTAGTCACAGATACGCAGTATTTT. Its protein is CASSQELGLVTDTQYF.

CDR3 DNA sequence: TGCAGTGCCCCCCCCTCAGGGTGGATGAACACTGAAGCTTTCTTT. Amino acids: CSAPPSGWMNTEAFF. V usage is TRBV20-1 and J usage is TRBJ1-1, with D possibly being TRBD1 (5 bases). The ends were cut back, 6 bases at V and 0 bases at J, with 17 bases in the middle. The germline V gene has CDR1 DFQATT and CDR2 SNEGSKA (reference sequence). This CDR3 region has 15 residues.

This clonotype was picked up a small number of times. V and J are TRBV3-1 and TRBJ1-5; maybe TRBD1 (5 bases). CDR1 is LGHDT, CDR2 YNNKEL, per germline (reference sequence). The CDR3 covers 15 residues. Trimming removed 2 bases at V and 7 bases at J, with 15 bases between. The CDR3 DNA reads as TGTGCCAGCAGCCAATCGATGCCAGACAGACAGCCCCAGCATTTT. Translating gives CASSQSMPDRQPQHF.

This clonotype has more than one count but fewer than ten. The chain recombines TRBV29-1 with TRBJ1-2; the D gene is possibly TRBD1 (5 bases). V was pared by 3 bases and J by 0 bases, with 17 bases between. The CDR3 has 16 amino acids. In germline, CDR1 is SQVTM, CDR2 ANQGSEA. As DNA, the CDR3 is TGCAGCGTTGAGCGGAACAGGCTGCAAGCTAACTATGGCTACACCTTC. Residues: CSVERNRLQANYGYTF.

The rearrangement uses TRBV28 and TRBJ2-2; D possibly corresponds to TRBD1 (5 bases). CDR1 MDHEN and CDR2 SYDVKM come from the germline V gene. The CDR3 consists of 17 residues. Trimming stripped 2 bases from V and 1 base from J, with 14 bases between. The CDR3 nucleotides are TGTGCCAGCAGTTTAAGTGCGGCAGGGAAGAACACCGGGGAGCTGTTTTTT. Translated, it gives CASSLSAAGKNTGELFF.

This clonotype appeared many times. This rearrangement joins TRBV12-3 or TRBV12-4 to TRBJ1-5, with TRBD1 matching 7 bases. V gave up 5 bases and J gave up 3 bases; unmatched junction bases: 7. The CDR3 is made up of 15 amino acids. The CDR3 protein is CASSPTGVPNQPQHF. As DNA, the CDR3 is TGTGCCAGCAGTCCTACAGGGGTCCCCAATCAGCCCCAGCATTTT.

This clonotype was picked up many times. This chain uses TRBV5-1 with TRBJ2-7; D is undetermined. From germline, CDR1 is SGHRS and CDR2 YFSETQ. Trimming removed 0 bases from V and 3 bases from J, with 10 bases in between. The CDR3 contains 14 residues. CDR3 in amino acids: CASSLGTVDYEQYF. CDR3 nucleotides: TGCGCCAGCAGCTTGGGGACCGTAGACTACGAGCAGTACTTC.

This chain links TRBV12-3 or TRBV12-4 with TRBJ2-1; 13 bases agree with TRBD2. J gave up 7 bases and V 3 bases, and 9 bases lay outside the gene matches. The CDR3 sequence is 17 residues long. The CDR3 nucleotides read TGTGCCAGCAGTTTTGGACTAGCGGGAGAGGGGGGGAATGAGCAGTTCTTC. As protein: CASSFGLAGEGGNEQFF.

This chain uses TRBV20-1 with TRBJ1-1, with TRBD1 matching 10 bases. CDR3 length: 14 residues. The trim removed 2 bases at V and 1 base at J, leaving 1 base unmatched. Looked up from germline, CDR1 is DFQATT and CDR2 is SNEGSKA (reference sequence). This chain's CDR3 is CSARRQGANTEAFF. The CDR3 nucleotides are TGCAGTGCTAGAAGACAGGGGGCGAACACTGAAGCTTTCTTT.

The CDR3 reads CASSPKDWADLAKNIQYF. DNA for the CDR3: TGTGCCAGCAGCCCCAAGGACTGGGCTGACTTAGCCAAAAACATTCAGTACTTC. This sequence joins TRBV12-3 or TRBV12-4 and TRBJ2-4; a possible D gene is TRBD2 (5 bases). The CDR3 has 18 amino acids. Trimming shortened V by 6 bases and J by 0 bases, and 21 bases separated the two germline ends.

This clonotype was seen many times. The chain links TRBV3-1 to TRBJ2-1, with TRBD2 matching 8 bases. Looked up from germline, CDR1 is LGHDT and CDR2 is YNNKEL (reference sequence). The CDR3 contains 17 residues. The J segment lost 3 bases and the V segment lost 0 bases, leaving 7 bases of the junction unmatched. As DNA, the CDR3 is TGTGCCAGCAGCCAAGATGGGAGCGGGGGATTCTACAATGAGCAGTTCTTC. Protein product: CASSQDGSGGFYNEQFF.

The chain links TRBV7-6 to TRBJ2-3; 10 bases fit TRBD1. This CDR3 comprises 15 residues. CDR1 and CDR2 (germline): SGHVS, FNYEAQ. Germline trimming cut 5 bases from V and 4 bases from J; bases unmatched to any gene: 6. This CDR3 is CASSKTGGNADTQYF. The CDR3 nucleotides read TGTGCCAGCAGCAAGACAGGGGGCAACGCAGATACGCAGTATTTT. Full variable domain (missing parts from reference TRBV7-6 and TRBJ2-3): GAGVSQSPRYKVTKRGQDVALRCDPISGHVSLYWYRQALGQGPEFLTYFNYEAQQDKSGLPNDRFSAERPEGSISTLTIQRTEQRDSAMYRCASSKTGGNADTQYFGPGTRLTVL.

CDR3 coding DNA: TGTGCCAGCAGCTTAGTGGTGGAAGAGCAGTTCTTC. It codes for CASSLVVEEQFF. The chain carries TRBV11-2 and TRBJ2-1; D not resolved. Trimming removed 1 base at V and 10 bases at J, with 8 bases between. This CDR3 has 12 residues. The V gene's germline CDR1 is SGHAT and CDR2 FQNNGV.

This clonotype occurred many times. The rearrangement links TRBV4-2 to TRBJ2-1; TRBD2 matches 8 bases. This CDR3 comprises 19 residues. The germline CDR1 and CDR2 sequences are LGHNA and YNFKEQ. Germline trimming cut 0 bases from V and 4 bases from J; bases unmatched to any gene: 14. DNA of the CDR3: TGTGCCAGCAGCCAAGAAGCGGGAGTTAGGGTTACGTATTACAATGAGCAGTTCTTC. This gives the protein CASSQEAGVRVTYYNEQFF.